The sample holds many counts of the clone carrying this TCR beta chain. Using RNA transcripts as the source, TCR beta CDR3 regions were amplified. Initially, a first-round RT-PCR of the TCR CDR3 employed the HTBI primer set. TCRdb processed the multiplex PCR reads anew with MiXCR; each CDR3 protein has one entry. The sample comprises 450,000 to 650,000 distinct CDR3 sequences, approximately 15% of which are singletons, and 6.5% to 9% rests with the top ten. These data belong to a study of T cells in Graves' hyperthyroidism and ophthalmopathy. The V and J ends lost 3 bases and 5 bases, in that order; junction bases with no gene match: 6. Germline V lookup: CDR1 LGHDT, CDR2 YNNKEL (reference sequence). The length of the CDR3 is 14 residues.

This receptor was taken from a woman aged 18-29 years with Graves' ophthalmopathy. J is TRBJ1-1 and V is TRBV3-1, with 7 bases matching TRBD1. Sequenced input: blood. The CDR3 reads CASSQKGAGTEAFF. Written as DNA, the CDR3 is TGTGCCAGCAGCCAGAAGGGGGCTGGGACTGAAGCTTTCTTT.